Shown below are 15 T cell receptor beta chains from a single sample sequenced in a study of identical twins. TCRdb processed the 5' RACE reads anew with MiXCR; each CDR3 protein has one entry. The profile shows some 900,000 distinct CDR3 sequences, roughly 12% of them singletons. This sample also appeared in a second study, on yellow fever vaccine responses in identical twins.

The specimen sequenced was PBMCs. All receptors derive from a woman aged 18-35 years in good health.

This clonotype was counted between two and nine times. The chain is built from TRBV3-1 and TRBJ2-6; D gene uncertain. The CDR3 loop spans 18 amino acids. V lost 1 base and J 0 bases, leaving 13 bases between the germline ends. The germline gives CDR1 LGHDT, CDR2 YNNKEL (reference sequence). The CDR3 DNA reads TGTGCCAGCAGCCAAGTAGGGAAAGTGAGCTCTGGGGCCAACGTCCTGACTTTC. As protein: CASSQVGKVSSGANVLTF.

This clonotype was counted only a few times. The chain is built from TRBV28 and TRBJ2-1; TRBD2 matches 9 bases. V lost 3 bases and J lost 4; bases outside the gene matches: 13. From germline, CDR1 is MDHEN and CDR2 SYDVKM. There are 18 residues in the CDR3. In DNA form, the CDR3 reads TGTGCCAGCAGTTTTAACTCAAATAGCGGGAGTGGTTACAATGAGCAGTTCTTC. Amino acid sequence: CASSFNSNSGSGYNEQFF.

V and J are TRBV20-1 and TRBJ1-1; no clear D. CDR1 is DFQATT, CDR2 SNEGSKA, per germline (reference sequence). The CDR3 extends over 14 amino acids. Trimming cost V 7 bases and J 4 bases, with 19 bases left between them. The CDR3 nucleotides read TGCAGTGGGAAAAAAGATTCGATGAGCACTGAAGCTTTCTTT. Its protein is CSGKKDSMSTEAFF.

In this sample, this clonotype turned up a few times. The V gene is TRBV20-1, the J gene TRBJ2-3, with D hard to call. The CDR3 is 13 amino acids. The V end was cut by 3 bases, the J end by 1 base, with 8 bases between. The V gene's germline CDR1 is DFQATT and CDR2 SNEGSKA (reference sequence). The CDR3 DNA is TGCAGTGCTAGTTACGGCGGCACAGATACGCAGTATTTT. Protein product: CSASYGGTDTQYF.

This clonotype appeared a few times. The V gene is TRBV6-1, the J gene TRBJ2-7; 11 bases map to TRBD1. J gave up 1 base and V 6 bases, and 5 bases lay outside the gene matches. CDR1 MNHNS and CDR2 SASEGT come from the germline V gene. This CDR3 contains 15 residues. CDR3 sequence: CASRPGQGASYEQYV. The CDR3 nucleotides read TGTGCCAGCAGACCCGGACAGGGGGCATCCTACGAGCAGTACGTC.

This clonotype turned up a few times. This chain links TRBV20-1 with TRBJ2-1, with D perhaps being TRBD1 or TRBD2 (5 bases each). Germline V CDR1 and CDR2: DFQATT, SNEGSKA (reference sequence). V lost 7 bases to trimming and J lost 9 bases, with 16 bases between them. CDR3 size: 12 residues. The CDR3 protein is CSVKRGFTEQFF. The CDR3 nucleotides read TGCAGTGTTAAGAGGGGTTTTACTGAGCAGTTCTTC.

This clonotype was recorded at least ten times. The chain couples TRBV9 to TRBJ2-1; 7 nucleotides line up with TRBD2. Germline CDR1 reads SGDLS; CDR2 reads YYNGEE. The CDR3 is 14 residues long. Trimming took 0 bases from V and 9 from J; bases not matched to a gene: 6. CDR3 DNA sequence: TGTGCCAGCAGCGTAGCGCAAGCGGGGTTTGAGCAGTTCTTC. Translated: CASSVAQAGFEQFF.

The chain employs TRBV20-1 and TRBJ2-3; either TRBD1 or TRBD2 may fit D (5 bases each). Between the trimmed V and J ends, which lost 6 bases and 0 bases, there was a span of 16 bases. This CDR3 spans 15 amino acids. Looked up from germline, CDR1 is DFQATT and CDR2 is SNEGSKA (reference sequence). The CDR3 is CSAPSVGESTDTQYF. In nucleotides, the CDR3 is TGCAGTGCCCCATCGGTGGGGGAAAGCACAGATACGCAGTATTTT.

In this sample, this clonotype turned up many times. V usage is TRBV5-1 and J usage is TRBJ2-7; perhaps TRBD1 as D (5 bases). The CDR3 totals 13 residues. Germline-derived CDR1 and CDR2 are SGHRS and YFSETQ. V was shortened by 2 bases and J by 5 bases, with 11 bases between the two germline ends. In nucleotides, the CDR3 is TGCGCCAGCAGCTTTGACAGCGTAGACGAGCAGTACGTC. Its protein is CASSFDSVDEQYV.

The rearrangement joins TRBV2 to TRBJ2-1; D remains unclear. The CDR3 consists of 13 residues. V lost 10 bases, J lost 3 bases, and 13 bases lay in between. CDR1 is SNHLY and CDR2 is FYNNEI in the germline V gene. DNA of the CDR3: TGTGCCACCCACGAGACTCGCTACAATGAGCAGTTCTTC. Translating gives CATHETRYNEQFF.

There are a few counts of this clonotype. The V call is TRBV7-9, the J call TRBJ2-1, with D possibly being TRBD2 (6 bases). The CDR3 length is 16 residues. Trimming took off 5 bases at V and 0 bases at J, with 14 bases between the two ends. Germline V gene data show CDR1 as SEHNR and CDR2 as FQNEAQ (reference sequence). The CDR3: CASSRSAGSSYNEQFF. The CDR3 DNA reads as TGTGCCAGCAGCCGATCAGCGGGCAGCTCCTACAATGAGCAGTTCTTC.

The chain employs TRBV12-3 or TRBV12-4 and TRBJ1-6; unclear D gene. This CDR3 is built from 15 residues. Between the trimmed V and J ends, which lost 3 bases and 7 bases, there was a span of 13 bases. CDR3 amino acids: CASSFWGRGNSPLHF. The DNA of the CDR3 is TGTGCCAGCAGTTTTTGGGGTAGAGGGAATTCACCCCTCCACTTT.

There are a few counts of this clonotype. The CDR3 sequence: CASSLRFGDSDYGYTF. CDR3 sequence (DNA): TGCGCCAGCAGCTTGAGGTTTGGGGATTCGGACTATGGCTACACCTTC. This chain joins TRBV5-1 and TRBJ1-2, with D hard to call. The CDR3 sequence is 16 residues long. The germline CDR1 and CDR2 sequences are SGHRS and YFSETQ. With 1 base removed from V and 3 bases from J, the gap between germline ends came to 16 bases.

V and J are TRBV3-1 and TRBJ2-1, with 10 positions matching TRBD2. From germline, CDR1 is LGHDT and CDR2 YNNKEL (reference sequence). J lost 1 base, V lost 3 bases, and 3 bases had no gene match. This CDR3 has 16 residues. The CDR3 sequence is CASSQASGGSYNEQFF. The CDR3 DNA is TGTGCCAGCAGCCAGGCTAGCGGGGGTTCCTACAATGAGCAGTTCTTC.

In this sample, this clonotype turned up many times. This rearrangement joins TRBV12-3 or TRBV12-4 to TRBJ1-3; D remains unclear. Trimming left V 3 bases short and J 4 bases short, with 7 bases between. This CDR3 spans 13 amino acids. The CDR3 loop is CASSFDGGNTIYF. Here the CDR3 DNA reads TGTGCCAGCAGTTTTGATGGAGGAAACACCATATATTTT.